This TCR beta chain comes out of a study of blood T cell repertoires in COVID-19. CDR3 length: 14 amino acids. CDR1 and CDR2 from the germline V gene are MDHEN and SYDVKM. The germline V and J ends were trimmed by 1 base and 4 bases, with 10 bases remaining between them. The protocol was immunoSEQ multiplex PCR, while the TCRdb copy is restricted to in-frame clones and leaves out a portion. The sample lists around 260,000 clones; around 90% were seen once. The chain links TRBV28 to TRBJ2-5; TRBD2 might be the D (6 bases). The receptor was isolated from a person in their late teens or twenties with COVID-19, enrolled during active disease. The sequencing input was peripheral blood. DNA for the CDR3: TGTGCCAGCAGTTTATTTTCCGGGGGAGAGACCCAGTACTTC. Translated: CASSLFSGGETQYF.